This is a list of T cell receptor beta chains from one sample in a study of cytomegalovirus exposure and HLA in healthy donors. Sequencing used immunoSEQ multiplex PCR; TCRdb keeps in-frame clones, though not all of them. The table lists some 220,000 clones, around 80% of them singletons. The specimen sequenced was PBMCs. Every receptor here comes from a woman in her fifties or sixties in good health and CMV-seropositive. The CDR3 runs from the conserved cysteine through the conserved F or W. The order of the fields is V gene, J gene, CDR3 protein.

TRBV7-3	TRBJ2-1	CASSLTAGASRNEQFF
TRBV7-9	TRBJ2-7	CASSAPLAGAKEQYF
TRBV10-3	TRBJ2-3	CASQDRGDVPDTQYF
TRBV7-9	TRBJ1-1	CASSFGQGNTEAFF
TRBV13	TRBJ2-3	CASSSQRGTDTQYF
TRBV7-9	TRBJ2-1	CASSQTGIEQFF
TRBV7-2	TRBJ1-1	CASSLIIRGAMNTEAFF
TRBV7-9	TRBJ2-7	CSSSATGSYEQYF
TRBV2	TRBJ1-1	CASSDRGSEAFF
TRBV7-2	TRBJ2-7	CASGDRYEQYF
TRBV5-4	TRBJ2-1	CASSLGGQGSYNEQFF
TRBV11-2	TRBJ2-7	CASSLEAGLYEQYF
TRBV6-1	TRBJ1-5	CASSHQGARNQPQHF
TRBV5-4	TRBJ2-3	CASRQTSGRTDTQYF
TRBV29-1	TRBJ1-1	CSVVTGFGTEAFF
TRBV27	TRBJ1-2	CASSLWSPGQGAPGYTF
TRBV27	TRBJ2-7	CASSYGLADSYEQYF
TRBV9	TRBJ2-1	CASSVVGGSYNEQFF
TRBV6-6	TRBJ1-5	CASSYSRAYNQPQHF
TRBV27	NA	CASGNGLAGARYEQYF
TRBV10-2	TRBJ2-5	CASSESGLNRETQYF
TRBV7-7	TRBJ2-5	CASSPTVLGQETQYF
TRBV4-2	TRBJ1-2	CASSQADSSNYGYTF
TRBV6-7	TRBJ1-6	CALAGTGSPYNSPLHF
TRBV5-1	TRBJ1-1	CASSPGHLGTEAFF
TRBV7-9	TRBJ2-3	CASSLSQLGGSGADTQYF
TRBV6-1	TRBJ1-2	CASRPTTGIGYGYTF
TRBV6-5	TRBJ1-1	CASSRTYLSTEAFF
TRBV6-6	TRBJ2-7	CASRHGLAQYEQYF
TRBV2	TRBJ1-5	CASSDGQLNQPQHF
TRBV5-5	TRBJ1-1	CASSRPTGTSEAFF
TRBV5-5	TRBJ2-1	CASSSRAGGNEQFF
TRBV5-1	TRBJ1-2	CASSLGQGPYGYTF
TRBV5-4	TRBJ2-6	CASSRGGGKSGANVLTF
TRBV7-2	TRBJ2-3	CASSLEAPDTQYF
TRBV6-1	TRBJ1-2	CASSEQPGLYGYTF
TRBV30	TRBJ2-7	CAWRHSGRIGEQYF
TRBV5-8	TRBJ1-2	CASSLPGTGVGYTF
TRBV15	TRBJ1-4	CATSRGEGSEEKLFF
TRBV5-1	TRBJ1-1	CASSSTPDSPLNTEAFF
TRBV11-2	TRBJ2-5	CASSLSNPSGGARETQYF